This T cell receptor beta chain was sequenced in a study of cytomegalovirus exposure and HLA in healthy donors. General observations from the study: The tendency of first-cohort TCR clusters to co-occur in the 120 validation repertoires was identified by a subsequent analysis. According to the study, roughly 160 TCR beta chains were cytomegalovirus-associated.

The assay was immunoSEQ multiplex PCR, and TCRdb's table has in-frame clones only and misses some. Of 150,000 to 200,000 clones in the sample, around 80% were seen once. A word on this clone: What it recognizes is unknown.

The V gene end was trimmed by 2 bases and the J gene end by 6 bases; junction bases not matched to a gene: 1. CDR1 is MNHEY, CDR2 SMNVEV, per germline (reference sequence). This CDR3 contains 13 residues. The sequencing sample was made of PBMCs. The clonotype was recovered from a woman aged 25-40 years in good health and CMV-seropositive. This chain connects TRBV27 to TRBJ1-2; TRBD1 matches 9 bases. CDR3: CASSLTGGDGYTF. CDR3 coding DNA: TGTGCCAGCAGTTTAACAGGGGGCGATGGCTACACCTTC.